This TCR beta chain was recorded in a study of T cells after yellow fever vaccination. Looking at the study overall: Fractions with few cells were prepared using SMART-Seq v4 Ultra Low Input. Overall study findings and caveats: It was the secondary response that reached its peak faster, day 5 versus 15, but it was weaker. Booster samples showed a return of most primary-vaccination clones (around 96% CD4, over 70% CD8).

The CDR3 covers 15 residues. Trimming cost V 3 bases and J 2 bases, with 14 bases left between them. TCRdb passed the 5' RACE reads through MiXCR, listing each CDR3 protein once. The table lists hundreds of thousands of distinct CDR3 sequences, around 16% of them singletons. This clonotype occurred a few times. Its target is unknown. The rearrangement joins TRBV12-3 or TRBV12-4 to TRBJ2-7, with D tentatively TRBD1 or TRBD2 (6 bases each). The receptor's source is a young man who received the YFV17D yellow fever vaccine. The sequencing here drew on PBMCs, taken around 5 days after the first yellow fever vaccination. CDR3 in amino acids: CASSLWGRGTYEQYF. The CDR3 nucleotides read TGTGCCAGCAGTTTGTGGGGGCGCGGGACCTACGAGCAGTACTTC.